Listed below are T cell receptor beta chains from one sample, sequenced in a study of T-cell reconstitution after alpha-beta-depleted transplantation in children. TCRdb used MiXCR to reprocess the PCR reads, holding one entry per CDR3 protein. The profile shows just over 950,000 distinct CDR3 sequences, about 30% of them singletons. This sample comprised PBMCs, mostly from graft donor cells, obtained 360 days after TCRalphabeta/CD19-depleted stem cell transplant. All receptors derive from a boy under two years old who had a stem cell transplant for SCID, so the T cells may come from the graft donor. Both conserved end residues are part of each CDR3. Each record gives: V gene, clone size, J gene, D gene, CDR3 protein, CDR3 DNA. D genes are given only for firm matches. Only some rows state a clone size, as once, few, many or a class for expanded clones.

TRBV11-2	-	TRBJ2-3	TRBD2	CASSPEPGLAGHF	TGTGCCAGCAGCCCCGAACCGGGACTAGCGGGTCATTTT
TRBV19	-	TRBJ2-7	TRBD2	CASSVRSVGLAAPYEQYF	TGTGCCAGTAGTGTCCGAAGCGTGGGGCTAGCGGCCCCCTACGAGCAGTACTTC
TRBV5-1	-	TRBJ1-6	-	CASSLAGRGNSPLHF	TGCGCCAGCAGCTTGGCGGGACGGGGTAATTCACCCCTCCACTTT
TRBV6-1	-	TRBJ1-2	-	CASTLSENYGYTF	TGTGCCAGCACCCTTTCAGAGAACTATGGCTACACCTTC
TRBV12-3/TRBV12-4	-	TRBJ1-2	-	CASSYSQIYGYTF	TGTGCCAGCAGTTACAGTCAGATATATGGCTACACCTTC
TRBV12-3/TRBV12-4	many	TRBJ2-2	TRBD1	CASRGQGTGELFF	TGTGCCAGCAGGGGACAGGGGACCGGGGAGCTGTTTTTT
TRBV29-1	-	TRBJ2-1	-	CSVAIWTDWRGEQFF	TGCAGCGTTGCGATTTGGACGGACTGGAGGGGTGAGCAGTTCTTC
TRBV12-3/TRBV12-4	few	TRBJ2-7	-	CASRGGGFEQYF	TGTGCCAGCAGGGGAGGGGGATTCGAGCAGTACTTC
TRBV5-1	-	TRBJ2-5	TRBD2	CASSLDSGKTQYF	TGCGCCAGCAGCTTGGACAGCGGGAAGACCCAGTACTTC
TRBV3-1	-	TRBJ1-3	TRBD1	CASSQNFRRGRSGNTIYF	TGTGCCAGCAGCCAAAACTTTAGGAGGGGGCGCTCTGGAAACACCATATATTTT
TRBV5-1	few	TRBJ1-1	-	CASSPLDNLNTEAFF	TGCGCCAGCAGCCCCCTGGACAATTTGAACACTGAAGCTTTCTTT
TRBV10-1	few	TRBJ2-1	-	CASSESRHNEQFF	TGCGCCAGCAGTGAGTCGAGGCACAATGAGCAGTTCTTC
TRBV6-5	few	TRBJ1-2	TRBD1	CASSRQGALGYTF	TGTGCCAGCAGCCGACAGGGGGCGCTTGGCTACACCTTC
TRBV20-1	few	TRBJ1-1	-	CSASPPRSNTEAFF	TGCAGTGCTAGCCCCCCCCGCAGTAACACTGAAGCTTTCTTT
TRBV19	-	TRBJ2-3	TRBD2	CASSRLAERSNTQYF	TGTGCCAGTAGCCGACTAGCGGAACGATCCAATACGCAGTATTTT
TRBV5-1	few	TRBJ2-1	TRBD2	CASKTSGSYNEQFF	TGCGCCAGCAAGACTAGCGGTTCCTACAATGAGCAGTTCTTC
TRBV5-1	-	TRBJ2-5	-	CASSLETGIQTQYF	TGCGCCAGCAGCTTGGAAACAGGGATACAGACCCAGTACTTC
TRBV4-1	few	TRBJ2-7	TRBD1	CASSQEWTGGYSEQYF	TGCGCCAGCAGCCAAGAATGGACAGGGGGCTATTCCGAGCAGTACTTC
TRBV12-3/TRBV12-4	few	TRBJ2-7	-	CASAPPLAYEQYF	TGTGCCAGCGCTCCTCCCCTGGCCTACGAGCAGTACTTC
TRBV5-1	-	TRBJ2-2	-	CASREGTGNEELFF	TGCGCCAGCAGAGAAGGGACCGGCAACGAGGAGCTGTTTTTT
TRBV29-1	-	TRBJ2-1	-	CSVGGSGPYNEQFF	TGCAGCGTTGGAGGGTCGGGCCCCTACAATGAGCAGTTCTTC
TRBV4-2	few	TRBJ2-5	-	CASSQAGGAVSAQYF	TGTGCCAGCAGCCAAGCAGGGGGGGCTGTCTCGGCCCAGTACTTC
TRBV12-3/TRBV12-4	-	TRBJ1-2	TRBD1	CASSLRGPDGYTF	TGTGCCAGCAGTCTCAGGGGGCCGGATGGCTACACCTTC
TRBV4-2	many	TRBJ1-1	-	CASSQAGGNTEAFF	TGTGCCAGCAGCCAAGCGGGGGGGAACACTGAAGCTTTCTTT
TRBV3-1	-	TRBJ1-1	-	CASTYGRATEAFF	TGTGCCAGCACCTATGGCAGGGCAACTGAAGCTTTCTTT
TRBV25-1	-	TRBJ1-2	TRBD1	CASSERSRAGQGAYGYTF	TGTGCCAGCAGTGAACGATCTCGAGCGGGACAGGGGGCCTATGGCTACACCTTC
TRBV12-3/TRBV12-4	few	TRBJ1-5	-	CASSGTEAIGQPQHF	TGTGCCAGCAGTGGGACCGAGGCGATAGGTCAGCCCCAGCATTTT
TRBV4-2	-	TRBJ2-1	TRBD2	CASSQVKPGTSGGDEQFF	TGTGCCAGCAGCCAAGTTAAACCCGGGACTAGCGGGGGGGATGAGCAGTTCTTC
TRBV25-1	few	TRBJ1-5	-	CASSDVGRDQPQHF	TGTGCCAGCAGTGACGTAGGTCGAGATCAGCCCCAGCATTTT
TRBV28	few	TRBJ2-1	-	CASTLTPGLSLGTTSYNEQFF	TGTGCCAGCACTTTAACGCCGGGACTCTCCTTGGGAACAACCTCCTACAATGAGCAGTTCTTC
TRBV6-2/TRBV6-3	-	TRBJ2-7	-	CASSYSGRPHEQYF	TGTGCCAGCAGTTACTCCGGACGACCCCACGAGCAGTACTTC
TRBV7-6	-	TRBJ2-7	-	CASSLRREHYEQYF	TGTGCCAGCAGCTTAAGACGGGAACACTACGAGCAGTACTTC
TRBV5-1	-	TRBJ2-3	TRBD2	CASSSWTSGLDTQYF	TGCGCCAGCAGCTCATGGACTAGCGGGTTAGATACGCAGTATTTT
TRBV20-1	few	TRBJ2-7	-	CSAPAPYEQYF	TGCAGTGCTCCGGCCCCATACGAGCAGTACTTC
TRBV12-3/TRBV12-4	-	TRBJ2-7	TRBD1	CASSSRHGTGPYEQYF	TGTGCCAGCAGTTCACGCCACGGGACAGGCCCTTACGAGCAGTACTTC
TRBV20-1	few	TRBJ2-1	-	CSARAPRASVNEQFF	TGCAGTGCTAGGGCTCCGCGGGCTAGCGTGAATGAGCAGTTCTTC
TRBV20-1	-	TRBJ2-7	TRBD2	CSASGLAGDYEQYF	TGCAGTGCTAGCGGATTAGCGGGGGACTACGAGCAGTACTTC
TRBV5-1	-	TRBJ2-3	TRBD1	CASSSSRGRTDTQYF	TGCGCCAGCAGCTCTTCTAGGGGGCGCACAGATACGCAGTATTTT
TRBV6-1	-	TRBJ1-5	-	CASSPRVHPNSNQPQHF	TGTGCCAGCAGTCCCCGGGTCCACCCTAATAGCAATCAGCCCCAGCATTTT
TRBV6-5	-	TRBJ2-1	-	CASSFVQTNYNEQFF	TGTGCCAGCAGTTTCGTACAGACAAACTACAATGAGCAGTTCTTC
TRBV27	-	TRBJ2-1	TRBD2	CASSNWLADNEQFF	TGTGCCAGCAGTAACTGGCTAGCGGACAATGAGCAGTTCTTC
TRBV5-1	-	TRBJ1-4	-	CASSPRGGDEKLFF	TGCGCCAGCAGCCCTCGGGGAGGAGATGAGAAACTGTTTTTT
TRBV4-3	few	TRBJ2-3	-	CASSQDSGARVTDTQYF	TGCGCCAGCAGCCAAGACAGTGGGGCCAGGGTCACAGATACGCAGTATTTT
TRBV5-1	once	TRBJ2-5	TRBD1	CASSLTGTEEKVQYF	TGCGCCAGCAGCCTGACAGGGACCGAAGAGAAGGTCCAGTACTTC
TRBV29-1	-	TRBJ2-2	-	CSVGGSSAGELFF	TGCAGCGTTGGGGGGTCTAGCGCCGGGGAGCTGTTTTTT
TRBV6-5	-	TRBJ1-2	-	CASSYSGLHKNYGYTF	TGTGCCAGCAGTTACTCGGGACTTCACAAGAACTATGGCTACACCTTC
TRBV7-8	-	TRBJ2-7	-	CASSFRLTVNYEQYF	TGTGCCAGCAGCTTCAGGTTGACCGTTAACTACGAGCAGTACTTC